The T cell receptor beta chain described here comes from a study of post-analysis software for immune sequencing data. Study outcomes and limitations: Comparison of patients with controls showed 4 to 6 TRBV segments more frequent in patients, TRBV5-6, TRBV5-1 and TRBV20-1 among them.

This clonotype was observed a handful of times. The antigen is unknown. The CDR3 consists of 15 residues. V lost 3 bases to trimming and J lost 0 bases, with 13 bases between them. Looked up from germline, CDR1 is SQVTM and CDR2 is ANQGSEA. Built from TCR beta cDNA, the libraries had unique molecular identifiers in them. TCRdb reprocessed the PCR reads with MiXCR, giving one entry per CDR3 protein. The table has hundreds of thousands of distinct CDR3 sequences, 25% to 30% seen once. This chain uses TRBV29-1 with TRBJ2-3; D unclear. Input material: blood. The source of this sequence is a girl aged 5-17 years with multiple sclerosis. The CDR3 protein is CSVDYWAASTDTQYF. As DNA, the CDR3 is TGCAGCGTTGACTATTGGGCAGCAAGCACAGATACGCAGTATTTT.